The text below deals with one T cell receptor (beta chain). This clone was seen a handful of times. The specificity of this receptor is unknown. Qualities for individual bases were not recorded, and no much larger clone is one base off. This specimen comes from a study of blood T cell repertoires in COVID-19 (dated by TCRdb to about 2020). In the study overall: Collaborator samples came from the United States, Italy and Spain and covered acute and convalescent phases of COVID-19. The prospective study material was composed of cDNA or gDNA derived from T cells, B-cell-depleted T cells, or PBMCs. The dataset comprised deeply sampled blood TCRbeta repertoires from subjects exposed to, actively infected with, or recovered from COVID-19. The repertoires were released in a freely available public database intended as a resource for research on the immune response to SARS-CoV-2. The samples were drawn from the first 160 participants of the ongoing ImmuneRACE study and from 1,254 subjects provided by 6 global collaborators. A de-identified subject ID, COVID-19 status, age in years and sex were almost always included in the sample metadata. HLA class I and class II types, where available, came from metadata supplied by the sample provider rather than from assay-based typing.

Whole blood was collected in K2EDTA tubes by collaborating institutions according to the institutions' own protocols. For TCRbeta analysis, collaborators shipped samples in one of three forms: frozen whole blood, isolated PBMCs, or DNA extracted from either of those sample types. What the authors observed across the whole study: The amount of clinical and demographic metadata varied by source and participant and was provided uncurated.

TCRbeta CDR3 regions were amplified from genomic DNA by means of the immunoSEQ Assay, a bias-controlled multiplex PCR. In the original analysis: Nucleated cell counts per sample were estimated from amplification of reference gene primers within the assay. To quantify the absolute abundance of each unique TCRbeta CDR3 rearrangement, sequence reads were collapsed and filtered. For each sample, productive Simpson clonality was calculated as the square root of Simpson's diversity index across productive rearrangements. TCRdb took this table from immuneACCESS and kept in-frame rearrangements with V and J called. Such tables lack part of the clones; where checked against another copy, unresolved V genes explain under half of the gap, and the rest is unexplained. V and J calls and clone size are given by that table; D and trimming were obtained from the DNA. This sample is represented by 280,000 or so clones; approximately 91% of them were singletons. Jointly, the top ten make up almost 9.5% of the sample.

A distance of 13 bases separates the germline ends of V and J, which lose 6 bases and 7 bases respectively. From the cysteine through the phenylalanine, the CDR3 covers 13 amino acids. The read is trimmed to its CDR3 DNA, 39 bases read in frame from base 1. CDR1 MNHEY and CDR2 SVGAGI were looked up in the germline V gene. Sequenced sample: peripheral blood. This TCR came from a man aged 18 to 30 with active or convalescent COVID-19. The chain is assembled from TRBV6-5 and TRBJ1-5; tentative D gene TRBD1, with 6 bases matching. The sequence in DNA is TGTGCCAGCAGCATGACAGGTAACCAGCCCCAGCATTTT. The encoded protein is CASSMTGNQPQHF.